The 16 T cell receptor beta chains in this list originate from one sample, sequenced in a study of lymphopenia after photon versus proton radiotherapy. Repertoires were generated with immunoSEQ multiplex PCR, while TCRdb's copy carries only in-frame clones and drops some. The table lists 50,000 to 60,000 clones, roughly 90% of them singletons. The sequencing used peripheral blood, collected from a patient treated with photon-based radiotherapy. Receptor source: a woman in her 40s with cholangiocarcinoma.

The CDR3 DNA follows: TGCGCCAGCAGCCAAGCGGGACTAGCTGGGGTCGGTGAGCAGTTCTTC. Amino acid sequence: CASSQAGLAGVGEQFF. The chain has TRBV4-3 and TRBJ2-1; 9 bases are a match to TRBD2. The CDR3 has 16 residues. The V gene's germline CDR1 is LGHNA and CDR2 YSLEER. The J segment lost 9 bases and the V segment lost 1 base, leaving 10 bases of the junction unmatched.

V usage is TRBV19 and J usage is TRBJ2-7; possibly TRBD1 or TRBD2 for D (5 bases each). Germline-derived CDR1 and CDR2 are LNHDA and SQIVND (reference sequence). This CDR3 spans 16 amino acids. The V end lost 5 bases, the J end lost 2 bases, and 19 bases lay between the germline ends. CDR3 residues: CASSSRASEGTYEQYF. In nucleotides, the CDR3 is TGTGCCAGTAGTTCCCGGGCCTCTGAGGGGACCTACGAGCAGTACTTC. Using reference TRBV19 and TRBJ2-7 for the parts outside the CDR3, the full variable domain is DGGITQSPKYLFRKEGQNVTLSCEQNLNHDAMYWYRQDPGQGLRLIYYSQIVNDFQKGDIAEGYSVSREKKESFPLTVTSAQKNPTAFYLCASSSRASEGTYEQYFGPGTRLTVT.

This sequence joins TRBV7-3 and TRBJ2-3; D is perhaps TRBD1 (6 bases). Germline V CDR1 and CDR2: SGHTA, FQGTGA. Trimming removed 2 bases at V and 6 bases at J, with 15 bases between. The CDR3 covers 15 residues. The CDR3 here is CASSLAGTPSDTQYF. Here the CDR3 DNA reads TGTGCCAGCAGCTTAGCCGGGACACCCTCCGATACGCAGTATTTT.

The chain employs TRBV7-3 and TRBJ2-3, with 10 bases aligning to TRBD2. Germline V gives CDR1 SGHTA, CDR2 FQGTGA. The CDR3 spans 17 residues. V shed 2 bases, J shed 2 bases, and the junction held 7 bases outside the gene matches. The CDR3 DNA follows: TGTGCCAGCAGCTTACGAGGTAGCGGGGGGTTCACAGATACGCAGTATTTT. Protein: CASSLRGSGGFTDTQYF.

The CDR3 reads CASARRLAGQQSQYF. The CDR3 DNA reads TGTGCCAGCGCCCGGAGGCTAGCGGGCCAGCAGTCCCAGTACTTC. This chain uses TRBV6-6 with TRBJ2-5; 8 nucleotides line up with TRBD2. Germline V gives CDR1 MNHNY, CDR2 SVGAGI (reference sequence). The CDR3 consists of 15 residues. V was clipped by 8 bases and J by 9 bases; unmatched bases: 17.

The chain uses TRBV9 and TRBJ2-2; TRBD2 matches 7 bases. Trimming cost V 2 bases and J 11 bases; bases outside gene matches: 9. Germline CDR1 and CDR2: SGDLS and YYNGEE. The CDR3 totals 14 residues. This CDR3 reads CASSVMRERGELFF. As DNA, the CDR3 is TGTGCCAGCAGCGTCATGCGGGAGAGAGGAGAGCTGTTTTTT.

In DNA, the CDR3 is TGTGCCAGCAGTTTACCTACAGGGACGAATCAGCCCCAGCATTTT. Translated: CASSLPTGTNQPQHF. This chain connects TRBV28 to TRBJ1-5, with D tentatively TRBD1 (6 bases). CDR3 length: 15 amino acids. The germline V and J ends were trimmed by 2 bases and 4 bases, with 12 bases remaining between them. Per the germline V gene, CDR1 is MDHEN and CDR2 is SYDVKM.

The gene calls are TRBV6-1 and TRBJ1-2; D gene unclear. The V end was cut by 8 bases, the J end by 5 bases, with 12 bases between. This CDR3 has 12 residues. CDR1 is MNHNS and CDR2 is SASEGT in the germline V gene. The CDR3 reads CASFGRTYGYTF. CDR3 bases: TGTGCCAGCTTCGGACGGACGTATGGCTACACCTTC.

J is TRBJ1-1 and V is TRBV30, with 7 positions matching TRBD1. The length of the CDR3 is 14 residues. CDR1 GTSNPN and CDR2 SVGIG come from the germline V gene (reference sequence). Trimming at V came to 1 base and at J to 6 bases, leaving 8 bases not matched to a gene. DNA for the CDR3: TGTGCCTGGAGTGGAGACAGGGATAGGGCTGAAGCTTTCTTT. Amino acids: CAWSGDRDRAEAFF.

The DNA for the CDR3 is TGTGCCAGCAGCACCGGACAGGTGTGGGAGCAGTACTTC. Encoded protein: CASSTGQVWEQYF. The chain joins TRBV5-8 to TRBJ2-7; 7 positions match TRBD1. CDR1 is SGHTS, CDR2 YDEGEE, per germline. CDR3 size: 13 residues. V shed 4 bases and J 7 bases; nucleotides not matched to a gene: 8.

The V and J genes are TRBV7-9 and TRBJ2-3, with D perhaps given as TRBD1 or TRBD2 (5 bases each). The CDR3 contains 16 residues. Germline loops: CDR1 SEHNR, CDR2 FQNEAQ (reference sequence). V was shortened by 3 bases and J by 2 bases, with 15 bases between the two germline ends. The CDR3: CASSFGGTFPTDTQYF. CDR3 sequence (DNA): TGTGCCAGCAGCTTTGGGGGAACCTTCCCCACAGATACGCAGTATTTT. Based on the CDR3 plus reference TRBV7-9 and TRBJ2-3, the full variable domain is DTGVSQNPRHKITKRGQNVTFRCDPISEHNRLYWYRQTLGQGPEFLTYFQNEAQLEKSRLLSDRFSAERPKGSFSTLEIQRTEQGDSAMYLCASSFGGTFPTDTQYFGPGTRLTVL.

V gene TRBV5-4 combines with J gene TRBJ2-5, with 8 bases lining up with TRBD2. The length of the CDR3 is 16 residues. Germline CDR1 and CDR2: SGHNT and YYREEE (reference sequence). V gave up 0 bases and J gave up 7 bases; unmatched junction bases: 11. The CDR3 sequence is CASSLAGGLAVSTQYF. CDR3 nucleotide sequence: TGTGCCAGCAGCTTGGCCGGCGGACTAGCTGTTTCGACCCAGTACTTC.

The chain employs TRBV6-5 and TRBJ1-4, with D possibly matching TRBD1 (6 bases). Germline-derived CDR1 and CDR2 are MNHEY and SVGAGI. The germline V and J ends were trimmed by 0 bases and 0 bases, with 8 bases remaining between them. This CDR3 region has 16 residues. The DNA for the CDR3 is TGTGCCAGCAGTTACTCTGGGGGCTCAACTAATGAAAAACTGTTTTTT. It encodes CASSYSGGSTNEKLFF.

The V and J genes are TRBV18 and TRBJ1-1, with D possibly matching TRBD1 (5 bases). This CDR3 is 15 amino acids long. V lost 0 bases, J lost 4 bases, and 12 bases lay in between. CDR1 and CDR2 (germline): KGHSH, LQKENI. CDR3 coding DNA: TGTGCCAGCTCACCACCTGGGGGGATGCCCACTGAAGCTTTCTTT. Its protein product is CASSPPGGMPTEAFF.

This clone was detected only once. V is TRBV9 and J is TRBJ2-3, with TRBD2 matching 8 bases. V gave up 0 bases and J gave up 4 bases; unmatched junction bases: 4. Germline values: CDR1 SGDLS, CDR2 YYNGEE. The length of the CDR3 is 15 residues. In DNA, the CDR3 is TGTGCCAGCAGCGTAGCGGGGGGGGCCCCAGATACGCAGTATTTT. The encoded protein is CASSVAGGAPDTQYF. Drawing the rest from reference TRBV9 and TRBJ2-3, the complete variable domain is DSGVTQTPKHLITATGQRVTLRCSPRSGDLSVYWYQQSLDQGLQFLIQYYNGEERAKGNILERFSAQQFPDLHSELNLSSLELGDSALYFCASSVAGGAPDTQYFGPGTRLTVL.

The chain combines TRBV9 with TRBJ2-5, with 7 bases lining up with TRBD1. Gene TRBJ2-7 matches the end of the DNA better, so the J call may be wrong. Germline V CDR1 and CDR2: SGDLS, YYNGEE. This CDR3 spans 14 amino acids. The CDR3, as DNA: TGTGCCAGCAGCGTAGGGGCAGGGGGCTACGAGCAGTACTTC. Residues: CASSVGAGGYEQYF.